The 32 T cell receptor beta chains below all came from one sample that was sequenced in a study of human T cells and chemical hapten exposure. Time point reported: patch test 3, about 24 weeks after DPC sensitization. Treatment defined: therapeutic diphenylcyclopropenone sensitization with weekly scalp DPC. TCRdb called the RACE reads again in MiXCR, with one record for every CDR3 protein. The sample includes about 190,000 distinct CDR3 sequences, under 30% seen only once; the top ten take over 2%. The specimen comprised whole blood, sampled in connection with sensitization to the hapten diphenylcyclopropenone (DPC). These receptors were collected from a woman aged 40 to 49 with alopecia areata. Some clones in this sample may be carry-over from other donors' samples.

This sequence joins TRBV28 and TRBJ2-5; the match to TRBD2 covers 11 bases. This CDR3 is built from 15 residues. Trimming took 5 bases from V and 1 from J; bases not matched to a gene: 3. The germline V gene encodes CDR1 MDHEN and CDR2 SYDVKM. The DNA of the CDR3 is TGTGCCAGCAGTCGACTAGCGGGACCCCAAGAGACCCAGTACTTC. Its protein is CASSRLAGPQETQYF.

This chain joins TRBV4-1 and TRBJ2-5, with 9 bases identical to TRBD1. The length of the CDR3 is 16 residues. Trimming took 1 base from V and 5 from J; bases not matched to a gene: 8. Per the germline V gene, CDR1 is MGHRA and CDR2 is YSYEKL. This CDR3 reads CASSQAVQGAGETQYF. CDR3 nucleotides: TGCGCCAGCAGCCAAGCGGTACAGGGGGCAGGCGAGACCCAGTACTTC.

The V gene is TRBV18, the J gene TRBJ1-1, with a tentative D call TRBD1 (6 bases). V shed 4 bases and J shed 0 bases, with 21 bases lying between them. The germline gives CDR1 KGHSH, CDR2 LQKENI. CDR3 size: 18 residues. The CDR3 sequence is CASSRIEGGRAVNTEAFF. The CDR3 DNA reads as TGTGCCAGCTCACGGATAGAAGGGGGGCGAGCTGTGAACACTGAAGCTTTCTTT.

This clonotype was counted between two and nine times. Here the CDR3 DNA reads TGTGCCAGCAAAGGGGGCGAGTATGGCTACACCTTC. This codes for CASKGGEYGYTF. The chain recombines TRBV12-3 or TRBV12-4 with TRBJ1-2; 7 nucleotides align to TRBD1. The V segment lost 7 bases and the J segment 5 bases; nucleotides outside the gene matches: 4. The CDR3 totals 12 residues.

This clonotype was detected only a few times. The chain has TRBV11-3 and TRBJ2-3; no clear D. This CDR3 comprises 13 residues. Germline CDR1 and CDR2: SGHNT and YENEEA. The V end lost 5 bases, the J end lost 1 base, and 7 bases lay between the germline ends. For the CDR3, the DNA is TGTGCCAGCAGCCCTCAGGGCACAGATACGCAGTATTTT. It yields the protein CASSPQGTDTQYF.

This clonotype was counted a few times. The junction differs from germline at one of its ends, possibly a read error. The chain joins TRBV20-1 to TRBJ2-4, with a possible D match to TRBD2 (6 bases). CDR1 DFQATT and CDR2 SNEGSKA come from the germline V gene (reference sequence). This CDR3 region has 14 residues. CDR3 residues: CSAREDSRGGRVGF. The CDR3 region has the DNA TGCAGTGCTAGAGAGGACTCACGGGGAGGTAGAGTAGGCTTC.

The CDR3 nucleotides read TGTGCCAGCAGCCAAGAGGGTTGGAGTGGTGAAGCTTTCTTT. This codes for CASSQEGWSGEAFF. This sequence joins TRBV3-1 and TRBJ1-1; D is ambiguous. Germline V CDR1 and CDR2: LGHDT, YNNKEL (reference sequence). The CDR3 runs to 14 residues. V lost 0 bases to trimming and J lost 7 bases, with 12 bases between them.

This clonotype was picked up many times. V gene TRBV7-2 combines with J gene TRBJ2-6; D perhaps matches TRBD1 (6 bases). The germline gives CDR1 SGHTA, CDR2 FQGNSA. The CDR3 length is 17 residues. V was cut by 5 bases and J by 0 bases, with 14 bases left in between. The CDR3 region is CASSLRGRASGANVLTF. CDR3 nucleotides: TGTGCCAGCAGCCTCAGGGGAAGGGCCTCTGGGGCCAACGTCCTGACTTTC.

The table lists this clonotype with a few counts. The chain recombines TRBV7-2 with TRBJ2-1; 10 bases match TRBD2. This CDR3 region has 16 residues. The V gene's germline CDR1 is SGHTA and CDR2 FQGNSA. V shed 3 bases and J 2 bases; nucleotides not matched to a gene: 4. Here the CDR3 DNA reads TGTGCCAGCAGCTTGACCGGGACTAGCGCCTACAATGAGCAGTTCTTC. Translating it yields CASSLTGTSAYNEQFF.

The chain is built from TRBV5-1 and TRBJ2-7, with a weak D call TRBD2 (5 bases). Germline V gene sequence: CDR1 SGHRS, CDR2 YFSETQ. The germline V and J ends were trimmed by 3 bases and 5 bases, with 12 bases remaining between them. CDR3 length equals 13 residues. The CDR3: CASSSPPADEQYF. CDR3 in DNA: TGCGCCAGCAGCTCCCCGCCAGCGGACGAGCAGTACTTC. The full variable domain, in which reference TRBV5-1 and TRBJ2-7 provide the parts outside the CDR3, is KAGVTQTPRYLIKTRGQQVTLSCSPISGHRSVSWYQQTPGQGLQFLFEYFSETQRNKGNFPGRFSGRQFSNSRSEMNVSTLELGDSALYLCASSSPPADEQYFGPGTRLTVT.

The table lists this clonotype with many counts. V usage is TRBV29-1 and J usage is TRBJ1-4; the D is unclear. The germline gives CDR1 SQVTM, CDR2 ANQGSEA. This CDR3 is built from 12 residues. V gave up 4 bases and J gave up 12 bases, with 15 bases separating them. CDR3 region: CSVGLGGIELFF. The DNA of the CDR3 is TGCAGCGTTGGTCTCGGTGGAATTGAACTGTTTTTT.

This clonotype was found a few times. The chain uses TRBV25-1 and TRBJ2-1; maybe TRBD2 (5 bases). Germline loops: CDR1 MGHDK, CDR2 SYGVNS. V was pared by 3 bases and J by 10 bases, with 19 bases between. The CDR3 sequence is 15 residues long. The CDR3 protein is CASSDSYPGGHEQFF. Here the CDR3 DNA reads TGTGCCAGCAGTGACTCCTACCCGGGCGGGCACGAGCAGTTCTTC.

V is TRBV6-5 and J is TRBJ2-7, with D unresolved. The CDR3 totals 14 residues. Germline V gene lookup returns CDR1 MNHEY and CDR2 SVGAGI. The V end was cut by 5 bases, the J end by 4 bases, with 15 bases between. The CDR3 DNA follows: TGTGCCAGCAGTCCTCGGTCCTCCAAGTACGAGCAGTACTTC. As protein: CASSPRSSKYEQYF.

The V call is TRBV7-2, the J call TRBJ2-3, with 7 positions matching TRBD2. The V and J ends lost 5 bases and 0 bases, in that order; junction bases with no gene match: 11. This CDR3 is built from 17 residues. Germline V gene data show CDR1 as SGHTA and CDR2 as FQGNSA. In DNA form, the CDR3 reads TGTGCCAGCAGCGCCCGGGGGGTGGGGGATAGCACAGATACGCAGTATTTT. The encoded protein is CASSARGVGDSTDTQYF. Filled out from reference TRBV7-2 and TRBJ2-3, the complete variable domain reads GAGVSQSPSNKVTEKGKDVELRCDPISGHTALYWYRQSLGQGLEFLIYFQGNSAPDKSGLPSDRFSAERTGGSVSTLTIQRTQQEDSAVYLCASSARGVGDSTDTQYFGPGTRLTVL.

The rearrangement links TRBV7-3 to TRBJ2-5; tentatively, D is TRBD2 (6 bases). From germline, CDR1 is SGHTA and CDR2 FQGTGA. Trimming stripped 1 base from V and 5 bases from J, with 17 bases between. This CDR3 is built from 16 residues. The CDR3 spells CASSLRGGPRGETQYF. CDR3 coding DNA: TGTGCCAGCAGCTTAAGAGGAGGGCCTCGAGGGGAGACCCAGTACTTC. The variable domain in full, with the rest retrieved from reference TRBV7-3 and TRBJ2-5, is GAGVSQTPSNKVTEKGKYVELRCDPISGHTALYWYRQSLGQGPEFLIYFQGTGAADDSGLPNDRFFAVRPEGSVSTLKIQRTERGDSAVYLCASSLRGGPRGETQYFGPGTRLLVL.

The genes are TRBV28 and TRBJ1-3; D call uncertain. Germline-derived CDR1 and CDR2 are MDHEN and SYDVKM. This CDR3 spans 17 amino acids. Trimming pared 3 bases from V and 2 bases from J, leaving 17 bases between. The CDR3 DNA reads as TGTGCCAGCAGTTTTGAGGGTGCCCAACCTACTGGAAACACCATATATTTT. This gives the protein CASSFEGAQPTGNTIYF.

The chain uses TRBV4-1 and TRBJ2-3; 12 nucleotides agree with TRBD2. V trimming: 5 bases; J trimming: 3 bases; junction bases outside the gene matches: 3. This CDR3 has 15 residues. The germline V gene has CDR1 MGHRA and CDR2 YSYEKL. The CDR3: CASSYGLAGTDTQYF. The CDR3 DNA reads TGCGCCAGCAGCTACGGACTAGCGGGAACAGATACGCAGTATTTT.

V and J are TRBV4-2 and TRBJ1-4; a possible D gene is TRBD1 (6 bases). This CDR3 spans 16 amino acids. Per germline, CDR1 LGHNA and CDR2 YNFKEQ. Trimming took 1 base from V and 8 from J, leaving 17 bases between them. CDR3 sequence: CASSQGSGGLEEKLFF. The DNA for the CDR3 is TGTGCCAGCAGCCAAGGGTCCGGGGGGCTAGAGGAAAAACTGTTTTTT.

This clonotype was recorded a few times. The chain combines TRBV28 with TRBJ2-7, with D possibly matching TRBD1 (6 bases). Germline values: CDR1 MDHEN, CDR2 SYDVKM. There are 14 residues in the CDR3. V shed 8 bases and J shed 4 bases, with 18 bases lying between them. CDR3 sequence reads: CASRFAGVVYEQYF. The CDR3 nucleotides read TGTGCCAGCCGATTCGCAGGGGTCGTGTACGAGCAGTACTTC.

This chain uses TRBV28 with TRBJ2-2, with TRBD2 as a possible D gene (6 bases). Germline values: CDR1 MDHEN, CDR2 SYDVKM. The CDR3 has 15 amino acids. V lost 3 bases and J lost 7, with 15 bases in between. CDR3 sequence: CASSFEGWRVGELFF. The DNA for the CDR3 is TGTGCCAGCAGTTTTGAGGGGTGGAGGGTCGGGGAGCTGTTTTTT.

In this sample, this clonotype turned up a few times. The chain employs TRBV6-4 and TRBJ1-6; possibly TRBD1 for D (5 bases). Germline lookup yields CDR1 MRHNA and CDR2 SNTAGT. The CDR3 consists of 14 residues. Trimming removed 0 bases from V and 5 bases from J, with 5 bases in between. The CDR3 loop is CASSDSQDNSPLHF. The CDR3 DNA reads as TGTGCCAGCAGTGACTCACAGGATAATTCACCCCTCCACTTT.

There are a few counts of this clonotype. The V gene is TRBV20-1, the J gene TRBJ2-2, with D possibly matching TRBD2 (5 bases). The CDR3 totals 15 residues. Germline CDR1 reads DFQATT; CDR2 reads SNEGSKA (reference sequence). V lost 2 bases and J 5 bases, leaving 15 bases between the germline ends. This chain's CDR3 is CSARIARLRTGELFF. CDR3 bases: TGCAGTGCTAGAATAGCGAGGCTTAGGACCGGGGAGCTGTTTTTT.

The CDR3 DNA is TGCGCCAGCAGCTTGGAGGGTCAGGGTTACAATGAGCAGTTCTTC. It translates to CASSLEGQGYNEQFF. V is TRBV5-1 and J is TRBJ2-1, with D perhaps TRBD1 (5 bases). The CDR3 is 15 amino acids. Trimming stripped 0 bases from V and 4 bases from J, with 11 bases between. CDR1 and CDR2 from the germline V gene are SGHRS and YFSETQ.

This clonotype was detected a few times. The CDR3 loop reads CASSLLENTEAFF. The CDR3 DNA reads as TGTGCCAGCTCACTGCTCGAGAACACTGAAGCTTTCTTT. The rearrangement joins TRBV18 to TRBJ1-1, with D unclear. The CDR3 is made up of 13 amino acids. Germline V CDR1 and CDR2: KGHSH, LQKENI. Between the trimmed V and J ends, which lost 4 bases and 1 base, there was a span of 7 bases.

This clonotype was counted a few times. The rearrangement links TRBV14 to TRBJ2-2, with D possibly matching TRBD1 (6 bases). Germline V gives CDR1 SGHDN, CDR2 FVKESK. The V and J ends lost 4 bases and 2 bases respectively, with 20 bases between them. The length of the CDR3 is 18 residues. The CDR3 is CASSPFRALGTNTGELFF. CDR3 in DNA: TGTGCCAGCAGCCCGTTTAGGGCGCTGGGGACAAACACCGGGGAGCTGTTTTTT. Combining the CDR3 with reference TRBV14 and TRBJ2-2 gives the whole variable domain EAGVTQFPSHSVIEKGQTVTLRCDPISGHDNLYWYRRVMGKEIKFLLHFVKESKQDESGMPNNRFLAERTGGTYSTLKVQPAELEDSGVYFCASSPFRALGTNTGELFFGEGSRLTVL.

In this sample, this clonotype turned up a few times. The CDR3: CASSLVQPSGGAEAFF. The DNA of the CDR3 is TGTGCCAGCAGCTTAGTTCAGCCGTCAGGGGGAGCCGAAGCTTTCTTT. This rearrangement joins TRBV7-8 to TRBJ1-1; 7 positions agree with TRBD1. This CDR3 is built from 16 residues. J lost 8 bases, V lost 1 base, and 13 bases had no gene match. CDR1 and CDR2 from the germline V gene are SGHVS and FQNEAQ. Looking up the rest from reference TRBV7-8 and TRBJ1-1 gives the full variable domain: GAGVSQSPRYKVAKRGQDVALRCDPISGHVSLFWYQQALGQGPEFLTYFQNEAQLDKSGLPSDRFFAERPEGSVSTLKIQRTQQEDSAVYLCASSLVQPSGGAEAFFGQGTRLTVV.

This clonotype occurred once. A much larger clone sits a single nucleotide away, making a read error possible. The chain is built from TRBV11-2 and TRBJ2-5; unclear D gene. Trimming shortened V by 1 base and J by 7 bases, and 4 bases separated the two germline ends. The CDR3 spans 11 residues. The germline CDR1 and CDR2 sequences are SGHAT and FQNNGV. CDR3 DNA: TGTGCCAGCAGCTTAGTAGGGACCCAGTACTTC. It is translated as CASSLVGTQYF. The variable domain in full, completed from reference TRBV11-2 and TRBJ2-5, reads EAGVAQSPRYKIIEKRQSVAFWCNPISGHATLYWYQQILGQGPKLLIQFQNNGVVDDSQLPKDRFSAERLKGVDSTLKIQPAKLEDSAVYLCASSLVGTQYFGPGTRLLVL.

This sequence joins TRBV20-1 and TRBJ2-3, with TRBD2 as a possible D gene (5 bases). From germline, CDR1 is DFQATT and CDR2 SNEGSKA (reference sequence). The CDR3 runs 14 residues. V lost 3 bases and J lost 8, with 18 bases in between. In nucleotides, the CDR3 is TGCAGTGCTAGGGCTACTAGTCCCGCATTTACGCAGTATTTT. The encoded protein is CSARATSPAFTQYF.

The V and J genes are TRBV5-5 and TRBJ1-1; no clear D gene. The V gene's germline CDR1 is SGHKS and CDR2 YYEKEE (reference sequence). This CDR3 is built from 12 residues. The V end was cut by 2 bases, the J end by 5 bases, with 7 bases between. CDR3 DNA sequence: TGTGCCAGCAGCTTTACGTGGACTGAAGCTTTCTTT. It yields the protein CASSFTWTEAFF.

This clonotype occurred many times. V and J are TRBV11-2 and TRBJ2-1; 8 nucleotides align to TRBD2. Germline assignment: CDR1 SGHAT and CDR2 FQNNGV. The CDR3 totals 17 residues. V lost 5 bases and J lost 4; bases outside the gene matches: 13. CDR3 loop: CASSPWVMASGYNEQFF. The CDR3 DNA reads TGTGCCAGCAGCCCATGGGTTATGGCTAGCGGGTACAATGAGCAGTTCTTC.

This clonotype came up many times. The chain has TRBV6-2 or TRBV6-3 and TRBJ2-3, with 9 nucleotides matching TRBD2. The J segment lost 2 bases and the V segment lost 2 bases, leaving 2 bases of the junction unmatched. Germline V lookup: CDR1 MNHEY, CDR2 SVGEGT. The CDR3 has 15 residues. The CDR3 DNA is TGTGCCAGCAGTTACCGACTAGCGGACACAGATACGCAGTATTTT. It specifies CASSYRLADTDTQYF.

This clonotype was detected a few times. The V gene is TRBV21-1, the J gene TRBJ2-3; the table's D gene call, TRBD1, was not cross checked with the DNA. TRBV21-1 is a pseudogene. CDR3 length equals 15 residues. The CDR3 region is CASSSRDRGCDTQYF. The CDR3 nucleotides are TGTGCCAGCAGCAGCCGCGACAGGGGGTGCGATACGCAGTATTTT.